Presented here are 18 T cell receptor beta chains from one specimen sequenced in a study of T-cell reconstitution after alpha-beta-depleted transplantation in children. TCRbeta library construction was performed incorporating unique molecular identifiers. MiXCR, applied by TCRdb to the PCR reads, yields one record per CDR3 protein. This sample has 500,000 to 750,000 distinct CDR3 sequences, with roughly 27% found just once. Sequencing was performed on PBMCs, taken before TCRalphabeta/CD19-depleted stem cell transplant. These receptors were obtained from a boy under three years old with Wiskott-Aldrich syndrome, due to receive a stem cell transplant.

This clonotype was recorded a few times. This CDR3 reads CASSGTGGEEYF. CDR3 sequence (DNA): TGTGCCAGCAGTGGGACAGGGGGCGAAGAGTATTTT. The chain has TRBV2 and TRBJ2-3, with 11 positions matching TRBD1. From germline, CDR1 is SNHLY and CDR2 FYNNEI. The CDR3 runs 12 residues. The junction had 4 bases not matched to a gene; V was cut back by 4 bases and J by 13 bases. The variable domain in full, completed from reference TRBV2 and TRBJ2-3, reads EPEVTQTPSHQVTQMGQEVILRCVPISNHLYFYWYRQILGQKVEFLVSFYNNEISEKSEIFDDQFSVERPDGSNFTLKIRSTKLEDSAMYFCASSGTGGEEYFGPGTRLTVL.

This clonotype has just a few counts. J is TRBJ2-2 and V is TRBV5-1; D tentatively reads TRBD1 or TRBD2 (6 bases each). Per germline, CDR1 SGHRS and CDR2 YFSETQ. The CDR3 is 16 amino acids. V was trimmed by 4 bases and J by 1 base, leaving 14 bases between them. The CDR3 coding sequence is TGCGCCAGCAGCCGGAGGGACACCCAGAACACCGGGGAGCTGTTTTTT. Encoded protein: CASSRRDTQNTGELFF.

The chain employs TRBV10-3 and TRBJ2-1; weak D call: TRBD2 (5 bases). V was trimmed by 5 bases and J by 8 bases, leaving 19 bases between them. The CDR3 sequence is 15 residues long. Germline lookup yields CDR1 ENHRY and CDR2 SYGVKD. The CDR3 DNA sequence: TGTGCCATCAGTCTCACTAGATCATCGACCGATGAGCAGTTCTTC. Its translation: CAISLTRSSTDEQFF.

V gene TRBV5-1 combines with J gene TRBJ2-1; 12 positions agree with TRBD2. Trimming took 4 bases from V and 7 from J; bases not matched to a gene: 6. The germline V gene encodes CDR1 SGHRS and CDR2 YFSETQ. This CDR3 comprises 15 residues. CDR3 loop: CASSKTSGSLNEQFF. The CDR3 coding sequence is TGCGCCAGCAGCAAGACTAGCGGGAGTCTAAATGAGCAGTTCTTC.

CDR3 in amino acids: CASSRRAGGYTDTQYF. For the CDR3, the DNA is TGTGCCAGCAGCCGTCGGGCGGGCGGCTACACAGATACGCAGTATTTT. The chain joins TRBV6-1 to TRBJ2-3; D might be TRBD2 (5 bases). CDR3 size: 16 residues. Looked up from germline, CDR1 is MNHNS and CDR2 is SASEGT. The V end was cut by 6 bases, the J end by 2 bases, with 18 bases between.

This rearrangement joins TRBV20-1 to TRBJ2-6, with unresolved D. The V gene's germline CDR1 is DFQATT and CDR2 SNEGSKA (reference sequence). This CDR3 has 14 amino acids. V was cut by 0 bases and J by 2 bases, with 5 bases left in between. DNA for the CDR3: TGCAGTGCTAGAGAACAGACTGGGGCCAACGTCCTGACTTTC. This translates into CSAREQTGANVLTF.

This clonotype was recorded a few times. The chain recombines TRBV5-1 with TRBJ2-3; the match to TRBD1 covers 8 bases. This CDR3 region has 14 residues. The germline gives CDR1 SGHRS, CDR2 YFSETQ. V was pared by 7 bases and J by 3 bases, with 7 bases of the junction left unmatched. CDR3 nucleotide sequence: TGCGCCAGCTGGCTACAGGGGGAGACAGATACGCAGTATTTT. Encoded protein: CASWLQGETDTQYF.

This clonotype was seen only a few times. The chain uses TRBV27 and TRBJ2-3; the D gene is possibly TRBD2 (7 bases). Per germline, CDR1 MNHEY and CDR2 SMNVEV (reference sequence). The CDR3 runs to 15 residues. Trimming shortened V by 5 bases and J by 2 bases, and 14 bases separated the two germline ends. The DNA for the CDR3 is TGTGCCAGCAGTCCGGTACGGGGGGCCACAGATACGCAGTATTTT. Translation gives CASSPVRGATDTQYF.

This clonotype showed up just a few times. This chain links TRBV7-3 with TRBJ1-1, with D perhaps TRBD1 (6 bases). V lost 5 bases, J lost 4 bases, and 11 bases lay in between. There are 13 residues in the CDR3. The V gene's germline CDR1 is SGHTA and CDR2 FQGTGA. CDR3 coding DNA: TGTGCCAGCAGCGATAAGGGGGGCACTGAAGCTTTCTTT. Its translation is CASSDKGGTEAFF.

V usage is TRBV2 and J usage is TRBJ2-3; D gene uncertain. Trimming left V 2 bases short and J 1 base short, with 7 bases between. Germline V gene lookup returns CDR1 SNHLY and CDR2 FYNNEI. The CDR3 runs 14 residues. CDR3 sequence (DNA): TGTGCCAGCAGTGAACGGCTAGGCACAGATACGCAGTATTTT. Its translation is CASSERLGTDTQYF.

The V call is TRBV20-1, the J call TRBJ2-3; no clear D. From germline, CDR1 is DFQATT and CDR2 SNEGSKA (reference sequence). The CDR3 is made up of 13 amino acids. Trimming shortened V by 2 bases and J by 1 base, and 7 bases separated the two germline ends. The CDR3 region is CSARPLGTDTQYF. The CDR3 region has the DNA TGCAGTGCTAGACCCCTAGGCACAGATACGCAGTATTTT.

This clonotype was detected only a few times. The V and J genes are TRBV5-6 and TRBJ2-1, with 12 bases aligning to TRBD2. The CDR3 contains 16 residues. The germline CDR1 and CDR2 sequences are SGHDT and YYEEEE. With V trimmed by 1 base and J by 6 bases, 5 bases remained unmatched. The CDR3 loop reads CASSLMASGRANEQFF. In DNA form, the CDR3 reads TGTGCCAGCAGCTTGATGGCTAGCGGGAGGGCCAATGAGCAGTTCTTC.

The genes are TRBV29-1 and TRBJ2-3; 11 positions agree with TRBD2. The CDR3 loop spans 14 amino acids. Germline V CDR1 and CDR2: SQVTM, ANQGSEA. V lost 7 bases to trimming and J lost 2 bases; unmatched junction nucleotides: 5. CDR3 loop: CSGMTSGNTDTQYF. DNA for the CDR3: TGCAGCGGGATGACTAGCGGGAACACAGATACGCAGTATTTT.

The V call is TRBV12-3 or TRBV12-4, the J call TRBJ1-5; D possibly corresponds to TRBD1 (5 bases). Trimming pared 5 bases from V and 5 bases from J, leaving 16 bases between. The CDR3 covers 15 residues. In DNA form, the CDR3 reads TGTGCCAGCAGTGAAACCGGGGCAGTACATCAGCCCCAGCATTTT. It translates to CASSETGAVHQPQHF.

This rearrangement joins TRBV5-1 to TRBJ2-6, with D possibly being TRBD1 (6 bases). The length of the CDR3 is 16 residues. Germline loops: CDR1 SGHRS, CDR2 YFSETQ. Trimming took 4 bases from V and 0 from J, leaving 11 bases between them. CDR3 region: CASSEQGPSGANVLTF. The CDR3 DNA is TGCGCCAGCAGCGAACAGGGACCCTCTGGGGCCAACGTCCTGACTTTC.

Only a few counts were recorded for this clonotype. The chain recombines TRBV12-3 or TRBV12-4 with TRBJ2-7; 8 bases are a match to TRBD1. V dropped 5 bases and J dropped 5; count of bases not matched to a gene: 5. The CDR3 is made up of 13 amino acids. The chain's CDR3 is CASSETGVDEQYF. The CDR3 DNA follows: TGTGCCAGCAGTGAGACAGGGGTCGACGAGCAGTACTTC.

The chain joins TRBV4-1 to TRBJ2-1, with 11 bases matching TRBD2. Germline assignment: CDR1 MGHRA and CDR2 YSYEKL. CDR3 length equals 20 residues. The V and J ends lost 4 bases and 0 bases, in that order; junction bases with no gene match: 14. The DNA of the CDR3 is TGCGCCAGCAGCCCCAAGCATCTAGCGGGAGGACCTAGCTCCTACAATGAGCAGTTCTTC. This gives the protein CASSPKHLAGGPSSYNEQFF.

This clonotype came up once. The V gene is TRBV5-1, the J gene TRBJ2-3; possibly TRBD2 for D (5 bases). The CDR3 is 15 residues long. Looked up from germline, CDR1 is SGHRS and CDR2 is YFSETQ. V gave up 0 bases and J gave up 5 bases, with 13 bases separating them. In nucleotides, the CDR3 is TGCGCCAGCAGCTTGGACGGGGTTCGGAGAGATACGCAGTATTTT. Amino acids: CASSLDGVRRDTQYF.